Following are 8 T cell receptor beta chains from one sample sequenced in a study of somatic mutations in cytotoxic T cells in rheumatoid arthritis. Assay used: immunoSEQ multiplex PCR; TCRdb lists only in-frame clones, some missing. The sample shows just under 7,000 clones, roughly 70% of them seen only once. The sequencing input was CD8+ T cells sorted from blood. Every receptor here comes from an adult with rheumatoid arthritis.

This sequence joins TRBV6-1 and TRBJ2-2; 11 nucleotides align to TRBD2. CDR3 length: 16 residues. V gave up 4 bases and J gave up 2 bases; unmatched junction bases: 3. Germline V gene data show CDR1 as MNHNS and CDR2 as SASEGT. CDR3 nucleotide sequence: TGTGCCAGCAGTGTACTAGCGGGGGAAAACACCGGGGAGCTGTTTTTT. It is translated as CASSVLAGENTGELFF.

V is TRBV6-1 and J is TRBJ1-2; D remains ambiguous. The CDR3 length is 12 residues. In germline, CDR1 is MNHNS, CDR2 SASEGT. Trimming took 4 bases from V and 6 from J, leaving 9 bases between them. CDR3: CASSAVWDGYTF. The CDR3 DNA sequence: TGTGCCAGCAGTGCGGTTTGGGATGGCTACACCTTC.

The genes are TRBV6-4 and TRBJ2-5, with a weak D call TRBD2 (6 bases). The germline V gene has CDR1 MRHNA and CDR2 SNTAGT. The CDR3 contains 15 residues. V was pared by 3 bases and J by 0 bases, with 11 bases between. The DNA of the CDR3 is TGTGCCAGCAGTGAATTTTCTAGCGACCAAGAGACCCAGTACTTC. It codes for CASSEFSSDQETQYF.

The chain has TRBV4-1 and TRBJ1-2; 10 bases match TRBD1. The length of the CDR3 is 14 residues. Germline V lookup: CDR1 MGHRA, CDR2 YSYEKL. V shed 4 bases, J shed 5 bases, and the junction held 4 bases outside the gene matches. The CDR3 nucleotides read TGCGCCAGCAGCCGCCAGGGACAGGGGTATGGCTACACCTTC. Its translation is CASSRQGQGYGYTF.

This CDR3 reads CASSLESRNEQFF. In DNA, the CDR3 is TGTGCCAGCAGCTTAGAGAGCAGAAATGAGCAGTTCTTC. The chain uses TRBV7-6 and TRBJ2-1; no firm D call. CDR1 and CDR2 from the germline V gene are SGHVS and FNYEAQ. The CDR3 totals 13 residues. The germline V and J ends were trimmed by 1 base and 7 bases, with 8 bases remaining between them.

This clone was recorded only once. This sequence joins TRBV4-3 and TRBJ2-7; D may match TRBD1 or TRBD2 (7 bases each). The length of the CDR3 is 20 residues. The germline gives CDR1 LGHNA, CDR2 YSLEER. The V end was cut by 0 bases, the J end by 2 bases, with 26 bases between. The CDR3 is CASSQDSMMAPGGGAYEQYF. The CDR3, as DNA: TGCGCCAGCAGCCAAGATTCTATGATGGCTCCAGGGGGAGGGGCCTACGAGCAGTACTTC.

V gene TRBV7-9 combines with J gene TRBJ1-4; D unclear. The CDR3 runs 12 residues. CDR1 is SEHNR and CDR2 is FQNEAQ in the germline V gene (reference sequence). The germline V and J ends were trimmed by 1 base and 11 bases, with 8 bases remaining between them. The CDR3 DNA sequence: TGTGCCAGCAGCTTAGGGCCAGATAAACTGTTTTTT. It codes for CASSLGPDKLFF.

The gene calls are TRBV5-1 and TRBJ2-1; 8 nucleotides agree with TRBD1. V lost 4 bases and J lost 2; bases outside the gene matches: 2. This CDR3 has 14 residues. CDR1 is SGHRS, CDR2 YFSETQ, per germline. The CDR3 bases are TGCGCCAGCAGCCCAGGGGGCGCCTACAATGAGCAGTTCTTC. Translation: CASSPGGAYNEQFF.